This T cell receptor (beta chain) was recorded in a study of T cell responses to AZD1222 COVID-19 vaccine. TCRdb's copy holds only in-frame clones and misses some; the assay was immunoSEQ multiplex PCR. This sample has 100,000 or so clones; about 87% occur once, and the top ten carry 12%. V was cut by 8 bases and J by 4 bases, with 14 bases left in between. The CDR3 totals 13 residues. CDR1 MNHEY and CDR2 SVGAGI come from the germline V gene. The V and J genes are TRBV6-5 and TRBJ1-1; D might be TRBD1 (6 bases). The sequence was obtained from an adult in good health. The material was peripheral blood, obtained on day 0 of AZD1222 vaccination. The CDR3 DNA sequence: TGTGCCAGCTCACACAGGGAGGGCACTGAAGCTTTCTTT. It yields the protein CASSHREGTEAFF.